A single sample gave rise to the 21 T cell receptor beta chains below, sequenced in a study of tumor-infiltrating lymphocytes in primary liver carcinoma. Total RNA (about 500 ng) served as template for TCR beta cDNA synthesis primed by a constant-region primer. Investigators got TCR beta libraries out of three nested multiplex PCR rounds, done with slightly modified ARM-PCR. For 10 cycles apiece, the opening two PCR rounds ran with TRBV1-TRBV30 forward primers and a C-beta reverse primer. TCRdb ran MiXCR on the multiplex PCR reads and lists one entry per CDR3 protein. In the table there are 310,000 or so distinct CDR3 sequences, almost 65% of which are singletons. They got blood RNA out of unsorted whole blood and also pulled out germline DNA. Sequences were obtained from peripheral blood. These receptor sequences come from a man aged 40-49 years with primary liver carcinoma and hepatitis B virus infection.

With respect to this clonotype: A single base separates this from a much larger clone, so it may be a read error. This sequence joins TRBV10-3 and TRBJ2-3; 11 bases align to TRBD1. The CDR3 length is 16 residues. Germline CDR1 and CDR2: ENHRY and SYGVKD. The V gene end was trimmed by 0 bases and the J gene end by 5 bases; junction bases not matched to a gene: 4. CDR3 sequence (DNA): TGTGCCATCAGTGAGTCCCGGACAGGGGGCGAAGATACGCAGTATTTT. Amino acids: CAISESRTGGEDTQYF.

This clonotype was seen only a few times. V is TRBV5-6 and J is TRBJ1-6, with D unclear. Trimming took off 2 bases at V and 6 bases at J, with 9 bases between the two ends. Germline-derived CDR1 and CDR2 are SGHDT and YYEEEE. The CDR3 is made up of 14 amino acids. CDR3 loop: CASSLLYLNSPLHF. CDR3 coding DNA: TGTGCCAGCAGCTTACTGTATCTTAATTCACCCCTCCACTTT. Using reference TRBV5-6 and TRBJ1-6 for the parts outside the CDR3, the full variable domain is DAGVTQSPTHLIKTRGQQVTLRCSPKSGHDTVSWYQQALGQGPQFIFQYYEEEERQRGNFPDRFSGHQFPNYSSELNVNALLLGDSALYLCASSLLYLNSPLHFGNGTRLTVT.

As to this clonotype: This may be a read error: a much more frequent sequence differs by one nucleotide. The J gene is TRBJ1-5, the V gene TRBV12-3 or TRBV12-4; TRBD1 aligns across 9 bases. The better agreement between TRBJ2-3 and the DNA end casts doubt on the J call. The CDR3 sequence is 14 residues long. CDR3: CASSSGQGGQPQYF. CDR3 in DNA: TGTGCCAGCAGTTCGGGACAGGGCGGACAGCCCCAGTATTTT.

A word on this clonotype: A much larger clone is a single base away; this may be a read error. The chain joins TRBV10-3 to TRBJ2-1; 12 bases align to TRBD2. This CDR3 has 17 residues. Germline V gives CDR1 ENHRY, CDR2 SYGVKD. With 10 bases clipped from V and 8 bases from J, the junction kept 18 bases outside the gene matches. The CDR3 DNA sequence: TGTGCCACCAGCGCCACCTGGACTAGCGGGAACATGGATGAGCAGTTCTTC. Protein: CATSATWTSGNMDEQFF.

J is TRBJ2-6 and V is TRBV4-2; a possible D gene is TRBD1 (5 bases). CDR1 and CDR2 from the germline V gene are LGHNA and YNFKEQ. This CDR3 has 16 amino acids. Trimming pared 1 base from V and 5 bases from J, leaving 12 bases between. The CDR3 reads CASSQVTGVWANVLTF. The CDR3 DNA reads as TGTGCCAGCAGCCAAGTCACAGGTGTCTGGGCCAACGTCCTGACTTTC.

In this sample, this clonotype turned up many times. The chain couples TRBV6-1 to TRBJ2-7, with 7 positions matching TRBD1. Trimming at V came to 5 bases and at J to 6 bases, leaving 10 bases not matched to a gene. Germline V gives CDR1 MNHNS, CDR2 SASEGT. CDR3 size: 14 residues. The CDR3 DNA is TGTGCCAGCAGTTTACCGGGACAGTTGGGCGAGCAGTACTTC. The encoded protein is CASSLPGQLGEQYF.

The table lists this clonotype with a few counts. Since a much larger clone is just one base distant, this may be a read error. J is TRBJ1-5 and V is TRBV6-5; TRBD1 matches at 7 bases. The J segment lost 11 bases and the V segment lost 2 bases, leaving 6 bases of the junction unmatched. Germline V gene lookup returns CDR1 MNHEY and CDR2 SVGAGI. The CDR3 is made up of 13 amino acids. Here the CDR3 reads CASSYEQGQSQHF. As DNA, the CDR3 is TGTGCCAGCAGTTACGAACAGGGACAGTCCCAGCATTTT.

As to this clonotype: Sequence at one end of the junction differs from germline and may be a read error. The chain couples TRBV6-5 to TRBJ2-7; the D is unclear. Looked up from germline, CDR1 is MNHEY and CDR2 is SVGAGI. This CDR3 is 12 amino acids long. The chain's CDR3 is CGSSSLSYEQYF. As DNA, the CDR3 is TGTGGCAGCAGTTCTCTCAGCTACGAGCAGTACTTC.

A word on this clonotype: An end of the junction differs from the germline gene, which may be a read error. The CDR3 DNA follows: TGTGCCAGCAGCGTAGTCGCTGACACCCGGGAGCTGTTTTTT. It specifies CASSVVADTRELFF. The chain recombines TRBV11-2 with TRBJ2-2; no clear D. The germline V gene encodes CDR1 SGHAT and CDR2 FQNNGV. This CDR3 contains 14 residues.

This clonotype occurred many times. In nucleotides, the CDR3 is TGCAGCGTTGAAAGGGACAGGGGGCAGTACGAGCAGTACTTC. It codes for CSVERDRGQYEQYF. This chain joins TRBV29-1 and TRBJ2-7, with 12 nucleotides matching TRBD1. Per germline, CDR1 SQVTM and CDR2 ANQGSEA. The CDR3 spans 14 residues. V gave up 2 bases and J gave up 4 bases; unmatched junction bases: 3.

The J gene is TRBJ2-3, the V gene TRBV29-1; the match to TRBD1 covers 12 bases. Trimming at V came to 4 bases and at J to 2 bases, leaving 4 bases not matched to a gene. The length of the CDR3 is 15 residues. Germline assignment: CDR1 SQVTM and CDR2 ANQGSEA. The CDR3 protein is CSVAPGQGATDTQYF. The CDR3 nucleotides read TGCAGCGTTGCCCCGGGACAGGGGGCCACAGATACGCAGTATTTT.

The chain couples TRBV30 to TRBJ2-7, with TRBD2 matching over 14 bases. The CDR3 is 15 residues long. Germline-derived CDR1 and CDR2 are GTSNPN and SVGIG (reference sequence). The J segment lost 5 bases and the V segment lost 3 bases, leaving 6 bases of the junction unmatched. The CDR3 DNA reads TGTGCCTGGAGGACGGGACTAGCGGGAGTCGACGAGCAGTACTTC. Translation: CAWRTGLAGVDEQYF.

A word on this clonotype: An end of the junction differs from the germline gene, which may be a read error. The V gene is TRBV6-5, the J gene TRBJ2-3; D not certain. CDR1 and CDR2 from the germline V gene are MNHEY and SVGAGI. CDR3 size: 14 residues. This CDR3 reads CASSLNWDTDTQYF. The CDR3 nucleotides are TGTGCCAGCAGTTTAAACTGGGATACAGATACTCAGTATTTT.

With respect to this clonotype: This may come from a read error, since a much larger clone is one base off. V gene TRBV12-3 or TRBV12-4 combines with J gene TRBJ2-5, with a tentative D call TRBD1 (6 bases). V was cut by 6 bases and J by 3 bases, with 14 bases left in between. There are 14 residues in the CDR3. CDR3 sequence reads: CASRPGQREETQYF. For the CDR3, the DNA is TGTGCCAGCAGACCCGGACAGCGTGAAGAGACCCAGTACTTC.

This rearrangement joins TRBV11-1 to TRBJ2-3; possibly TRBD2 for D (6 bases). Trimming removed 4 bases from V and 6 bases from J, with 14 bases in between. Germline-derived CDR1 and CDR2 are SGHAT and FQDESV (reference sequence). The CDR3 consists of 14 residues. Written as DNA, the CDR3 is TGTGCCAGCAGCTCCGTTCAGAGCGGGGATACGCAGTATTTT. Amino acid sequence: CASSSVQSGDTQYF. The whole variable domain, remainder taken from reference TRBV11-1 and TRBJ2-3, is EAEVAQSPRYKITEKSQAVAFWCDPISGHATLYWYRQILGQGPELLVQFQDESVVDDSQLPKDRFSAERLKGVDSTLKIQPAELGDSAMYLCASSSVQSGDTQYFGPGTRLTVL.

This chain uses TRBV5-6 with TRBJ2-3, with 7 bases fitting TRBD1. This CDR3 has 16 residues. CDR1 SGHDT and CDR2 YYEEEE come from the germline V gene. The ends lost 0 bases at V and 6 bases at J; junction bases unmatched: 10. The CDR3 reads CASSLEVTGRSDTQYF. The CDR3, as DNA: TGTGCCAGCAGCTTGGAGGTGACAGGGAGATCCGATACGCAGTATTTT.

The sample holds many counts of this clonotype. V gene TRBV6-2 or TRBV6-3 combines with J gene TRBJ2-1; 9 positions agree with TRBD2. The CDR3 extends over 15 amino acids. The V segment lost 6 bases and the J segment 4 bases; nucleotides outside the gene matches: 7. Germline CDR1 MNHEY, CDR2 SVGEGT. The CDR3 DNA sequence: TGTGCCAGCAGCAATAGCGGGAGTCAATACAATGAGCAGTTCTTC. It is translated as CASSNSGSQYNEQFF.

The rearrangement uses TRBV6-6 and TRBJ1-1, with D unresolved. Trimming stripped 6 bases from V and 3 bases from J, with 11 bases between. Germline lookup yields CDR1 MNHNY and CDR2 SVGAGI (reference sequence). This CDR3 comprises 13 residues. The CDR3 region has the DNA TGTGCCAGCAGCCGATATGGGGACACTGAAGCTTTCTTT. This translates into CASSRYGDTEAFF.

This clonotype has only one observation. This may be a read error, as it is one base from a much larger clone. The chain carries TRBV4-1 and TRBJ2-1; TRBD2 aligns across 7 bases. Germline V gives CDR1 MGHRA, CDR2 YSYEKL. The CDR3 extends over 18 amino acids. CDR3 residues: CASIQVDFGLAVNNEQFF. The CDR3 region has the DNA TGCGCCAGCATCCAAGTCGATTTCGGGCTAGCGGTAAACAATGAGCAGTTCTTC.

This clonotype was seen more than once but under ten times. The chain uses TRBV6-5 and TRBJ2-7; TRBD1 agrees at 8 bases. The CDR3 totals 15 residues. The V gene's germline CDR1 is MNHEY and CDR2 SVGAGI. Trimming took 1 base from V and 2 from J; bases not matched to a gene: 4. The CDR3 loop is CASSYFPTGAYEQYF. Written as DNA, the CDR3 is TGTGCCAGCAGTTACTTCCCGACAGGGGCCTACGAGCAGTACTTC.

J is TRBJ2-3 and V is TRBV7-9; 11 bases agree with TRBD2. CDR1 is SEHNR, CDR2 FQNEAQ, per germline (reference sequence). The V gene end was trimmed by 5 bases and the J gene end by 0 bases; junction bases not matched to a gene: 7. The CDR3 has 17 residues. The CDR3 region is CASSSQGLAASTDTQYF. CDR3 DNA sequence: TGTGCCAGCAGCAGCCAGGGACTAGCGGCTAGCACAGATACGCAGTATTTT.